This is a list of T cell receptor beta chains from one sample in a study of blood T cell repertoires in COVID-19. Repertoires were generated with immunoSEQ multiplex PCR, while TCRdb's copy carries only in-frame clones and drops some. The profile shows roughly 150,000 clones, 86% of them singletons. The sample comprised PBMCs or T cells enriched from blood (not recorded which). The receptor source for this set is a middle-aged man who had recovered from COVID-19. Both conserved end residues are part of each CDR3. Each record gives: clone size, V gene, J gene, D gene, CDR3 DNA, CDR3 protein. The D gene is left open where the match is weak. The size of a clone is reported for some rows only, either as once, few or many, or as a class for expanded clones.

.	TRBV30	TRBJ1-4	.	TGTGCCTGGGACTCGAGGGGGTATGAAAAACTGTTTTTT	CAWDSRGYEKLFF
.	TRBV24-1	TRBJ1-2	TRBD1	TGTGCCACCAGTGATCGACAGGGGGAGAACTATGGCTACACCTTC	CATSDRQGENYGYTF
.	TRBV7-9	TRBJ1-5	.	TGTGCCAGCAGCCTAGACAGGCTCAATCAGCCCCAGCATTTT	CASSLDRLNQPQHF
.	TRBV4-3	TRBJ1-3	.	TGCGCCAGCAGCCCTGGGGGGGGTGGAAACACCATATATTTT	CASSPGGGGNTIYF
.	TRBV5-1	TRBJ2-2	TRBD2	TGCGCCAGCAGCTTGACTAGCGGGAGGGCCTTAACGGCCGGGGAGCTGTTTTTT	CASSLTSGRALTAGELFF
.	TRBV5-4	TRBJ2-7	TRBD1	TGTGCCAGCAGGGCCGGGACAGGGGGCTACGAGCAGTACTTC	CASRAGTGGYEQYF
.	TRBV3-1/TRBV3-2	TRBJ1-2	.	TGTGCCAGCAGCCCTTCAAGGGGACTGGGCTACACCTTC	CASSPSRGLGYTF
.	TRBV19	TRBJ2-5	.	TGTGCCAGTAGTAAAGGGGCGGGAACGGGTGAGACCCAGTACTTC	CASSKGAGTGETQYF
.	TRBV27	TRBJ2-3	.	TGTGCCAGCAGTCCAGGGTACACTAGCACAGATACGCAGTATTTT	CASSPGYTSTDTQYF
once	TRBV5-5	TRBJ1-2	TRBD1	TGTGCCAGCAGCTTGGAGGGACAGGGGGGCGGCTATGGCTACACCTTC	CASSLEGQGGGYGYTF
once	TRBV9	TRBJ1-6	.	TGTGCCAGCAGCGTAGGCGGGAAGTCCTATAATTCACCCCTCCACTTT	CASSVGGKSYNSPLHF
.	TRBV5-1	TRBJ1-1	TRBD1	TGCGCCAGCAGCTCGCCGACAGGGGCGCCTGAAGCTTTCTTT	CASSSPTGAPEAFF
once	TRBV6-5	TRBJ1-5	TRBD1	TGTGCCAGCAGCCATGACAGGGGAAATCAGCCCCAGCATTTT	CASSHDRGNQPQHF
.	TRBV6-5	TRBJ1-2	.	TGTGCCAGCTACAGGGTTCGGCGTGGCTACACCTTC	CASYRVRRGYTF
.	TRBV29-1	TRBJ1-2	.	TGCAGTGCAGAACCGGGACTTAGGCTCAACTATGGCTACACCTTC	CSAEPGLRLNYGYTF
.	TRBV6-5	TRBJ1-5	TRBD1	TGTGCCAGCACCGGGACAGGGGACCGCAATCAGCCCCAGCATTTT	CASTGTGDRNQPQHF
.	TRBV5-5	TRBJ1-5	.	TGTGCCAGCAGCTCAGGGAGGGGTCAGCCCCAGCATTTT	CASSSGRGQPQHF
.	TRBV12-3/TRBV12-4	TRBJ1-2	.	TGTGCCAGCAGTTTACGAGAGAAAGGCTACACCTTC	CASSLREKGYTF